What follows are 24 T cell receptor beta chains derived from one specimen sequenced in a study of regulatory dendritic cells for organ transplantation. Data came from immunoSEQ multiplex PCR; TCRdb stores just in-frame clones and leaves some out. There are 25,000 to 30,000 clones in the sample; 75% to 80% occur only once, and less than 2.5% lies in the top ten. Source material: memory CD4+ T cells from blood. Subset in this sample: CD45RO+ memory T cells. Every receptor here comes from a human donor in good health.

A few counts support this clone. J is TRBJ2-1 and V is TRBV19; D unclear. The CDR3 is 11 amino acids. V was trimmed by 6 bases and J by 9 bases, leaving 9 bases between them. The germline CDR1 and CDR2 sequences are LNHDA and SQIVND (reference sequence). The CDR3 protein is CASSRFGEQFF. The CDR3 bases are TGTGCCAGTAGCCGGTTTGGTGAGCAGTTCTTC.

V and J are TRBV11-1 and TRBJ2-3; D is tentatively TRBD1 or TRBD2 (6 bases each). The CDR3 extends over 16 amino acids. Germline V CDR1 and CDR2: SGHAT, FQDESV (reference sequence). The V and J ends lost 5 bases and 5 bases respectively, with 20 bases between them. This chain's CDR3 is CASSSSGGQQLDTQYF. CDR3 sequence (DNA): TGTGCCAGCAGCAGCTCCGGGGGACAACAATTAGATACGCAGTATTTT.

J is TRBJ2-1 and V is TRBV9; D may match TRBD1 or TRBD2 (6 bases each). Trimming pared 4 bases from V and 9 bases from J, leaving 17 bases between. The CDR3 has 14 residues. Germline CDR1 is SGDLS and CDR2 is YYNGEE. CDR3 DNA: TGTGCCAGCAGCCCTTGGACGGGGGCCCCTGAGCAGTTCTTC. Translated, it gives CASSPWTGAPEQFF.

This clone was counted once. This sequence joins TRBV5-4 and TRBJ1-4, with TRBD1 matching 10 bases. Germline assignment: CDR1 SGHNT and CDR2 YYREEE (reference sequence). Trimming took 6 bases from V and 8 from J; bases not matched to a gene: 7. The CDR3 covers 14 residues. CDR3 loop: CASTSDRGDEKLFF. The CDR3 nucleotides read TGTGCCAGCACCTCGGACAGGGGGGACGAAAAACTGTTTTTT.

The J gene is TRBJ1-6, the V gene TRBV10-2; 7 nucleotides align to TRBD1. The ends lost 4 bases at V and 9 bases at J; junction bases unmatched: 3. CDR1 is WSHSY and CDR2 is SAAADI in the germline V gene. The CDR3 totals 13 residues. CDR3 amino acids: CASSATGSSPLHF. The CDR3 nucleotides read TGCGCCAGCAGTGCGACAGGGTCTTCACCCCTCCACTTT.

CDR3 nucleotide sequence: TGCGCCAGCAGCGGGACGATCACCGGGGAGCTGTTTTTT. Translating it yields CASSGTITGELFF. This chain connects TRBV10-1 to TRBJ2-2, with D tentatively TRBD1 or TRBD2 (5 bases each). The germline CDR1 and CDR2 sequences are WNHNN and SYGVQD (reference sequence). The CDR3 sequence is 13 residues long. V was clipped by 6 bases and J by 4 bases, with 9 bases between them.

This clone was found once. This rearrangement joins TRBV10-1 to TRBJ2-3; 8 bases are a match to TRBD2. The germline V gene encodes CDR1 WNHNN and CDR2 SYGVQD (reference sequence). The CDR3 is 15 residues long. With 4 bases clipped from V and 0 bases from J, the junction kept 3 bases outside the gene matches. The CDR3 protein is CASSGSGGSTDTQYF. CDR3 nucleotide sequence: TGCGCCAGCAGTGGATCGGGAGGGAGCACAGATACGCAGTATTTT.

The chain couples TRBV2 to TRBJ2-5, with TRBD2 matching 7 bases. V shed 0 bases and J 4 bases; nucleotides not matched to a gene: 8. The CDR3 is made up of 16 amino acids. Germline CDR1 reads SNHLY; CDR2 reads FYNNEI. CDR3 loop: CASSEAEAGRGETQYF. In nucleotides, the CDR3 is TGTGCCAGCAGTGAAGCGGAAGCGGGGAGGGGAGAGACCCAGTACTTC.

The chain links TRBV15 to TRBJ2-3; 9 bases map to TRBD2. Germline V gives CDR1 LNHNV, CDR2 YYDKDF (reference sequence). V trimming: 8 bases; J trimming: 4 bases; junction bases outside the gene matches: 10. CDR3 length: 15 amino acids. CDR3 region: CATGPTREGSDTQYF. CDR3 in DNA: TGTGCCACCGGCCCTACGCGGGAGGGCTCAGATACGCAGTATTTT.

This clone has more than one count but fewer than ten. J is TRBJ1-1 and V is TRBV4-1; 10 bases fit TRBD1. This CDR3 is built from 15 residues. CDR1 and CDR2 (germline): MGHRA, YSYEKL. V was clipped by 5 bases and J by 6 bases; unmatched bases: 9. The CDR3 here is CASSVRQGARAEAFF. DNA of the CDR3: TGCGCCAGCAGCGTCCGACAGGGGGCTAGGGCTGAAGCTTTCTTT.

This sequence joins TRBV4-3 and TRBJ2-3; the D call may be TRBD1 or TRBD2 (6 bases each). The CDR3 is 18 amino acids. Deletions cut 4 bases from V and 4 bases from J, with 24 bases between. Germline V gene sequence: CDR1 LGHNA, CDR2 YSLEER. The CDR3 sequence: CASSLNGPAGQRADTQYF. In nucleotides, the CDR3 is TGCGCCAGCAGCCTGAACGGACCTGCCGGACAGCGGGCAGATACGCAGTATTTT.

Here the CDR3 DNA reads TGTGCCAGCAGTTTCTCGGCGGGGTTCTCCTACGAGCAGTACTTC. Protein: CASSFSAGFSYEQYF. The chain is built from TRBV28 and TRBJ2-7, with D possibly matching TRBD2 (6 bases). This CDR3 has 15 amino acids. The V and J ends lost 3 bases and 0 bases respectively, with 12 bases between them. The germline V gene encodes CDR1 MDHEN and CDR2 SYDVKM.

J is TRBJ2-7 and V is TRBV4-1; 11 nucleotides align to TRBD2. Germline lookup yields CDR1 MGHRA and CDR2 YSYEKL. Trimming took 4 bases from V and 1 from J; bases not matched to a gene: 6. CDR3 length: 16 residues. Written as DNA, the CDR3 is TGCGCCAGCAGCCGCTCGACTAGCGGGGAGTCCTACGAGCAGTACTTC. It specifies CASSRSTSGESYEQYF.

The V call is TRBV5-1, the J call TRBJ1-1, with 7 bases matching TRBD1. Trimming cost V 7 bases and J 1 base; bases outside gene matches: 10. This CDR3 comprises 15 residues. Germline CDR1 reads SGHRS; CDR2 reads YFSETQ. Here the CDR3 DNA reads TGCGCCAGCGGTAGGGGGCAGGCGACGAACACTGAAGCTTTCTTT. As protein: CASGRGQATNTEAFF.

This rearrangement joins TRBV28 to TRBJ2-1, with D possibly TRBD1 on 6 matching bases. Germline-derived CDR1 and CDR2 are MDHEN and SYDVKM. Between the trimmed V and J ends, which lost 3 bases and 6 bases, there was a span of 15 bases. The CDR3 has 15 residues. CDR3 protein: CASSFPGAVSNEQFF. CDR3 nucleotides: TGTGCCAGCAGTTTCCCAGGGGCGGTTTCCAATGAGCAGTTCTTC.

V usage is TRBV19 and J usage is TRBJ2-1; 8 bases are shared with TRBD1. The trim removed 4 bases at V and 4 bases at J, leaving 3 bases unmatched. Germline lookup yields CDR1 LNHDA and CDR2 SQIVND (reference sequence). The CDR3 is 14 residues long. The CDR3, as DNA: TGTGCCAGTAGTAGACAGGGGAGATACAATGAGCAGTTCTTC. The encoded protein is CASSRQGRYNEQFF.

J is TRBJ2-1 and V is TRBV27; 14 nucleotides line up with TRBD2. V lost 6 bases and J lost 7; bases outside the gene matches: 8. CDR1 and CDR2 (germline): MNHEY, SMNVEV (reference sequence). The CDR3 contains 16 residues. The CDR3 reads CASRPPTSGRVNEQFF. The CDR3 DNA follows: TGTGCCAGCAGGCCCCCGACTAGCGGGAGGGTAAATGAGCAGTTCTTC.

This clone has a handful of counts. The chain couples TRBV2 to TRBJ2-2, with unresolved D. The germline gives CDR1 SNHLY, CDR2 FYNNEI. Trimming left V 7 bases short and J 6 bases short, with 12 bases between. There are 13 residues in the CDR3. The chain's CDR3 is CASTPRRAGELFF. CDR3 nucleotide sequence: TGTGCCAGCACTCCGAGGAGAGCCGGGGAGCTGTTTTTT.

V is TRBV6-1 and J is TRBJ1-5; no firm D call. Per the germline V gene, CDR1 is MNHNS and CDR2 is SASEGT. This CDR3 contains 15 residues. Trimming shortened V by 6 bases and J by 9 bases, and 21 bases separated the two germline ends. The CDR3 is CASSFFYEGGLPQHF. The CDR3 DNA reads as TGTGCCAGCAGCTTCTTCTATGAGGGTGGCCTGCCCCAGCATTTT.

The V gene is TRBV6-5, the J gene TRBJ1-2; 7 positions match TRBD1. CDR3 length equals 15 residues. Germline loops: CDR1 MNHEY, CDR2 SVGAGI. Losses at the gene ends were 5 bases for V and 0 bases for J; bases not matched to a gene: 6. The CDR3 DNA sequence: TGTGCCAGCAGTCCCGACAGGGCGACTAACTATGGCTACACCTTC. Its translation is CASSPDRATNYGYTF.

The chain carries TRBV4-2 and TRBJ2-1, with D perhaps being TRBD1 or TRBD2 (5 bases each). The CDR3 runs to 16 residues. V was trimmed by 1 base and J by 6 bases, leaving 16 bases between them. The germline gives CDR1 LGHNA, CDR2 YNFKEQ. The CDR3 region has the DNA TGTGCCAGCAGCCAAGGTCGTGCGTCTGGGGGCAATGAGCAGTTCTTC. Translating it yields CASSQGRASGGNEQFF.

The genes are TRBV7-2 and TRBJ2-1; D uncertain. The germline V gene encodes CDR1 SGHTA and CDR2 FQGNSA. CDR3 length: 14 residues. The V gene lost 3 bases and the J gene lost 3 bases, with 9 bases spanning the gap. CDR3 loop: CASSFQLFYNEQFF. CDR3 DNA sequence: TGTGCCAGCAGCTTTCAGCTCTTCTACAATGAGCAGTTCTTC.

This clone was recorded a few times. An end of the junction differs from the germline gene, which may be a read error. The chain's CDR3 is CASCYSGSYEQYF. CDR3 nucleotide sequence: TGTGCCAGCTGTTACTCGGGATCCTACGAGCAGTACTTC. The chain is built from TRBV6-6 and TRBJ2-7; D might be TRBD2 (5 bases). Germline CDR1 is MNHNY and CDR2 is SVGAGI (reference sequence). This CDR3 comprises 13 residues.

The chain uses TRBV28 and TRBJ2-7; 8 positions match TRBD1. J gave up 3 bases and V 6 bases, and 10 bases lay outside the gene matches. This CDR3 has 15 residues. Germline loops: CDR1 MDHEN, CDR2 SYDVKM. CDR3 sequence reads: CASRERYRGDYEQYF. CDR3 sequence (DNA): TGTGCCAGCAGGGAGCGATACAGGGGGGACTACGAGCAGTACTTC.